The 20 T cell receptor beta chains below were found in one sample sequenced in a study of blood T cell repertoires in COVID-19. Sequenced by immunoSEQ multiplex PCR; TCRdb stores in-frame clones only, minus some. The profile shows 25,000 to 30,000 clones, 89% of them singletons. The material sequenced was peripheral blood. The receptors originated from a human donor in a cohort sampled during active COVID-19.

V is TRBV6-5 and J is TRBJ1-2; 7 nucleotides align to TRBD1. V gave up 5 bases and J gave up 3 bases; unmatched junction bases: 9. The CDR3 is 15 residues long. Germline-derived CDR1 and CDR2 are MNHEY and SVGAGI. Here the CDR3 reads CASSKWTGGHYGYTF. Written as DNA, the CDR3 is TGTGCCAGCAGTAAATGGACAGGCGGACACTATGGCTACACCTTC.

V and J are TRBV15 and TRBJ2-7, with 7 bases lining up with TRBD2. Germline values: CDR1 LNHNV, CDR2 YYDKDF (reference sequence). This CDR3 is built from 14 residues. V shed 7 bases, J shed 4 bases, and the junction held 10 bases outside the gene matches. The CDR3 spells CATKVAGSQYEQYF. In DNA form, the CDR3 reads TGTGCCACCAAGGTAGCGGGCTCGCAGTACGAGCAGTACTTC.

This CDR3 is CAGGQGYGYTF. DNA for the CDR3: TGCGCCGGGGGACAGGGCTATGGCTACACCTTC. The V gene is TRBV10-1, the J gene TRBJ1-2; TRBD1 matches 9 bases. This CDR3 is 11 amino acids long. Per the germline V gene, CDR1 is WNHNN and CDR2 is SYGVQD (reference sequence). V lost 11 bases and J lost 4; bases outside the gene matches: 2.

The chain recombines TRBV5-5 with TRBJ2-3; unclear D gene. Trimming left V 7 bases short and J 2 bases short, with 14 bases between. This CDR3 has 14 residues. Germline CDR1 reads SGHKS; CDR2 reads YYEKEE (reference sequence). The CDR3 sequence: CASSARGHTDTQYF. CDR3 DNA sequence: TGTGCCAGCTCCGCGAGAGGTCACACAGATACGCAGTATTTT.

J is TRBJ1-2 and V is TRBV18, with TRBD1 matching over 8 bases. After removal of 0 bases from V and 5 bases from J, the junction contained 5 bases not matched to a gene. Germline V gene lookup returns CDR1 KGHSH and CDR2 LQKENI. This CDR3 has 15 residues. The CDR3 protein is CASSPPTGGVYGYTF. DNA for the CDR3: TGTGCCAGCTCACCACCTACAGGGGGGGTTTATGGCTACACCTTC.

This chain links TRBV19 with TRBJ2-7, with D maybe TRBD2 (5 bases). Germline V gives CDR1 LNHDA, CDR2 SQIVND (reference sequence). The V end lost 4 bases, the J end lost 1 base, and 8 bases lay between the germline ends. The CDR3 consists of 13 residues. The CDR3 DNA sequence: TGTGCCAGTAGTAGCCAGCGGTCCTACGAGCAGTACTTC. Its translation: CASSSQRSYEQYF.

In DNA, the CDR3 is TGCGCCAGCAGAAAGACAGGGGCGATGGAAAAACTGTTTTTT. Translation: CASRKTGAMEKLFF. The chain has TRBV5-1 and TRBJ1-4, with 8 nucleotides matching TRBD1. There are 14 residues in the CDR3. V lost 5 bases to trimming and J lost 8 bases; unmatched junction nucleotides: 8. The germline V gene encodes CDR1 SGHRS and CDR2 YFSETQ.

This clone has a handful of counts. The genes are TRBV6-2 or TRBV6-3 and TRBJ1-2; D might be TRBD1 (5 bases). The CDR3 totals 13 residues. Looked up from germline, CDR1 is MNHEY and CDR2 is SVGEGT. The ends were cut back, 0 bases at V and 8 bases at J, with 10 bases in the middle. The CDR3 coding sequence is TGTGCCAGCAGTTACTCCAGGGCTCGAGGCTACACCTTC. The encoded protein is CASSYSRARGYTF.

The chain uses TRBV6-1 and TRBJ2-5; 7 bases agree with TRBD1. Germline V CDR1 and CDR2: MNHNS, SASEGT. V lost 0 bases and J lost 0; bases outside the gene matches: 13. This CDR3 region has 19 residues. The CDR3 DNA follows: TGTGCCAGCAGTGAAGCTGGCAGGGGGAAGATGGCTTACCAAGAGACCCAGTACTTC. Translating gives CASSEAGRGKMAYQETQYF.

This chain links TRBV7-9 with TRBJ1-4; unclear D gene. CDR1 SEHNR and CDR2 FQNEAQ come from the germline V gene (reference sequence). There are 15 residues in the CDR3. V was shortened by 5 bases and J by 3 bases, with 13 bases between the two germline ends. In DNA, the CDR3 is TGTGCCAGCAGCCGACTTTTGGCGGCTAATGAAAAACTGTTTTTT. Its protein is CASSRLLAANEKLFF.

This clone was detected only once. This sequence joins TRBV11-2 and TRBJ2-1, with a tentative D call TRBD1 (5 bases). The V end lost 5 bases, the J end lost 7 bases, and 18 bases lay between the germline ends. In germline, CDR1 is SGHAT, CDR2 FQNNGV. The CDR3 is made up of 15 amino acids. CDR3 region: CASSPQGAVVNEQFF. The CDR3 coding sequence is TGTGCCAGCAGCCCTCAAGGGGCGGTCGTGAATGAGCAGTTCTTC.

The chain is built from TRBV7-2 and TRBJ2-1; TRBD2 matches 11 bases. CDR3 length: 15 residues. Germline CDR1 reads SGHTA; CDR2 reads FQGNSA. The ends lost 3 bases at V and 8 bases at J; junction bases unmatched: 6. For the CDR3, the DNA is TGTGCCAGCAGCTTCTCTAGCGGGGGGATCCATGAGCAGTTCTTC. Its translation: CASSFSSGGIHEQFF.

The chain employs TRBV18 and TRBJ1-4; TRBD1 agrees at 7 bases. This CDR3 spans 15 amino acids. The junction had 17 bases not matched to a gene; V was cut back by 9 bases and J by 10 bases. The germline V gene encodes CDR1 KGHSH and CDR2 LQKENI. The CDR3: CASHLSGTASPKLFF. For the CDR3, the DNA is TGTGCCAGTCACCTTTCCGGGACAGCAAGTCCAAAACTGTTTTTT.

The chain employs TRBV6-1 and TRBJ1-2; maybe TRBD1 (5 bases). Trimming removed 2 bases from V and 4 bases from J, with 11 bases in between. This CDR3 is 14 amino acids long. CDR1 and CDR2 (germline): MNHNS, SASEGT. The CDR3 here is CASSELGGGYGYTF. As DNA, the CDR3 is TGTGCCAGCAGTGAATTGGGGGGTGGCTATGGCTACACCTTC.

The rearrangement links TRBV5-6 to TRBJ2-1, with 8 bases matching TRBD2. V trimming: 2 bases; J trimming: 8 bases; junction bases outside the gene matches: 9. CDR3 length: 15 residues. The germline V gene has CDR1 SGHDT and CDR2 YYEEEE. The CDR3 DNA sequence: TGTGCCAGCAGCTTTCGGGCGGGGGGCCGGGATGAGCAGTTCTTC. This sequence encodes CASSFRAGGRDEQFF. The full variable domain, completed using reference TRBV5-6 and TRBJ2-1, is DAGVTQSPTHLIKTRGQQVTLRCSPKSGHDTVSWYQQALGQGPQFIFQYYEEEERQRGNFPDRFSGHQFPNYSSELNVNALLLGDSALYLCASSFRAGGRDEQFFGPGTRLTVL.

The rearrangement uses TRBV5-1 and TRBJ1-6; TRBD1 agrees at 7 bases. J was trimmed by 0 bases and V by 3 bases; bases with no gene match: 6. This CDR3 region has 17 residues. The germline V gene has CDR1 SGHRS and CDR2 YFSETQ. CDR3 region: CASSSQDRSSYNSPLHF. The CDR3 nucleotides are TGCGCCAGCAGCTCCCAGGACAGGAGCTCCTATAATTCACCCCTCCACTTT.

J is TRBJ1-2 and V is TRBV2; 9 nucleotides line up with TRBD1. The junction had 4 bases not matched to a gene; V was cut back by 3 bases and J by 2 bases. This CDR3 is built from 15 residues. Germline-derived CDR1 and CDR2 are SNHLY and FYNNEI. The CDR3 here is CASSEGDRANYGYTF. The CDR3 nucleotides read TGTGCCAGCAGTGAGGGGGACAGGGCAAACTATGGCTACACCTTC.

Points on this clone: A read error may account for a junction end that differs from germline. The chain links TRBV7-3 to TRBJ2-1; 7 nucleotides match TRBD1. The germline CDR1 and CDR2 sequences are SGHTA and FQGTGA. The CDR3 loop spans 13 amino acids. The CDR3 loop reads CASSLATGTARVF. The CDR3 region has the DNA TGTGCCAGCAGCTTAGCCACCGGGACAGCCCGCGTCTTC.

The chain couples TRBV9 to TRBJ2-1; 10 positions match TRBD2. The CDR3 is made up of 17 amino acids. Germline V lookup: CDR1 SGDLS, CDR2 YYNGEE. The V gene end was trimmed by 1 base and the J gene end by 5 bases; junction bases not matched to a gene: 9. CDR3 residues: CASSVRPTSGVDNEQFF. CDR3 sequence (DNA): TGTGCCAGCAGCGTAAGGCCCACTAGCGGGGTCGACAATGAGCAGTTCTTC.

This chain uses TRBV7-2 with TRBJ1-5; 8 nucleotides match TRBD1. The CDR3 is made up of 14 amino acids. Trimming took 4 bases from V and 3 from J; bases not matched to a gene: 2. Per germline, CDR1 SGHTA and CDR2 FQGNSA. The DNA of the CDR3 is TGTGCCAGCAGCTCGACAGGGGACAATCAGCCCCAGCATTTT. Its protein product is CASSSTGDNQPQHF.